The source of this TCR beta chain is a study of regulatory T cells in long-lasting Graves disease. On the study more broadly: The criterion for persistent Graves' disease was over 5 years of antithyroid drugs with positive TSH receptor antibodies. Overall study findings and caveats: Peripheral blood alone, not thyroid tissue, underwent study.

This clonotype turned up a few times. The target antigen is unknown. The TCR beta library used iRepertoire HTBI primers with Arm-PCR amplification of CDR3. TCRdb independently ran MiXCR on the multiplex PCR reads; one entry per CDR3 protein. The sample holds 500,000 to 800,000 distinct CDR3 sequences, around 30% seen once. The CDR3 consists of 17 residues. The V gene's germline CDR1 is SGHAT and CDR2 FQNNGV. V was shortened by 5 bases and J by 1 base, with 15 bases between the two germline ends. The time point is: persistent/refractory GD, antithyroid drugs over 5 years with positive TRAb. RNA isolated from PBMCs was used to make the TCR library. Patients came through an endocrinology department, and that department was in Xi'an, China.

Sample: peripheral blood mononuclear cells (PBMCs), taken when the disease was refractory, from a patient treated with antithyroid drugs. The chain uses TRBV11-2 and TRBJ2-6, with D uncertain. The TCR comes from a female donor with Graves disease. The DNA for the CDR3 is TGTGCCAGCAGCCCAAGACCCCCAGGTTCTGGGGCCAACGTCCTGACTTTC. Translated: CASSPRPPGSGANVLTF. The complete variable domain, with remaining parts taken from reference TRBV11-2 and TRBJ2-6, reads EAGVAQSPRYKIIEKRQSVAFWCNPISGHATLYWYQQILGQGPKLLIQFQNNGVVDDSQLPKDRFSAERLKGVDSTLKIQPAKLEDSAVYLCASSPRPPGSGANVLTFGAGSRLTVL.